This T cell receptor beta chain was observed in a study of vaccination and CD4 T cells after COVID-19. Treatment given: roughly 10-day PBMC culture with coronavirus spike peptide pools or control peptides (ViraFEST assay). Negative selection recovered the CD4+ T cells once they had spent 10 days in culture. The study sequenced cultured CD4+ T cell DNA using the Oncomine TCR Beta short-read assay. Genomic DNA was drawn out of CD4+ T cells grown in culture. One entry per CDR3 protein, called by TCRdb with MiXCR from the PCR reads. This table holds 9,500 to 15,000 distinct CDR3 sequences, around half found once. Concerning this clonotype itself: Its antigen is still unknown.

The sequence was collected from a human donor who had recovered from COVID-19. Sequenced material: CD4+ T cells from blood, cultured in vitro.

In DNA form, the CDR3 reads TGCGCCAGCAGCCAGTTGATCGGCGTACCCCTCTATGGCTACACCTTC. Protein product: CASSQLIGVPLYGYTF. J is TRBJ1-2 and V is TRBV4-1; no clear D. CDR3 length: 16 amino acids. V was cut by 3 bases and J by 4 bases, with 18 bases left in between. The germline CDR1 and CDR2 sequences are MGHRA and YSYEKL.